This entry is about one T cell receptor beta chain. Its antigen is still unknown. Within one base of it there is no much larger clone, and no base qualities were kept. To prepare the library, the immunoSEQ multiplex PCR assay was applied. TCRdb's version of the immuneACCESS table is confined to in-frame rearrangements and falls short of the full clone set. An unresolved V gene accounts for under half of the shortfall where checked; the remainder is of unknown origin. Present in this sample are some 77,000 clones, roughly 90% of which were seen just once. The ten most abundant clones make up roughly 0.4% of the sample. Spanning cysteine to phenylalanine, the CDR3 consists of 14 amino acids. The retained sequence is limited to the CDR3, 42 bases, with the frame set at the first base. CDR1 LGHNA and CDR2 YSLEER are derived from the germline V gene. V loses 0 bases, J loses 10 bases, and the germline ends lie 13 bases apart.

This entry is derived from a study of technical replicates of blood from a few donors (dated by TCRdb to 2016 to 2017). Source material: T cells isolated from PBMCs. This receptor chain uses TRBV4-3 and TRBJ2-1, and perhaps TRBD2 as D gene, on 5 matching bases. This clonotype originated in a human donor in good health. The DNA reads TGCGCCAGCAGCCAAGATATTCGAGAGGGAGAGCAGTTCTTC. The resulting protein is CASSQDIREGEQFF.